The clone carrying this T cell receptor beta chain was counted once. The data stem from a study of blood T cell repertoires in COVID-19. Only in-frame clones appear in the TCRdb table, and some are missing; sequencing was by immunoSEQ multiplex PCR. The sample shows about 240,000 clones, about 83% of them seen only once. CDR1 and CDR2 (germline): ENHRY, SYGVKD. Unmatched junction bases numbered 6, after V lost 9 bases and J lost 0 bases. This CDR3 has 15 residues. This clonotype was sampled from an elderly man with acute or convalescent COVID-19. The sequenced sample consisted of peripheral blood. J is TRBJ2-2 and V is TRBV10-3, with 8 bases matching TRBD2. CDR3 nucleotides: TGTGCCATTGGGGGGGGACTAGCGAACACCGGGGAGCTGTTTTTT. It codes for CAIGGGLANTGELFF.